A selection of T cell receptor beta chains follows, all from one sample in a study of T cells in Graves' hyperthyroidism and ophthalmopathy. MiXCR, run by TCRdb on the multiplex PCR reads, gives a single entry per CDR3 protein. The repertoire holds approximately 300,000 distinct CDR3 sequences, with approximately 15% as singletons. The specimen was blood. Every receptor here comes from an older woman with Graves' ophthalmopathy. Both conserved end residues are part of each CDR3. The D gene is left open where the match is weak. For some rows the clone size is stated as once, few or many, or as a class when expanded; others skip it.

size	V	D	J	DNA	CDR3
many	TRBV9	TRBD2	TRBJ2-1	TGTGCCAGCAGCGTACAACTAGCGGGAGTGAATGAGCAGTTCTTC	CASSVQLAGVNEQFF
few	TRBV27	-	TRBJ2-7	TGTGCCAGCAGTTTAACGGCAGCCTCCTACGAGCAGTACTTC	CASSLTAASYEQYF
-	TRBV6-1	TRBD2	TRBJ2-5	TGTGCCAGCAGTTCACTAGCGAAGGTAGAGACCCAGTACTTC	CASSSLAKVETQYF
-	TRBV28	-	TRBJ1-1	TGTGCCAGCAGCGTCCCCGCGGGGGGCGCGTCTGAAGCTTTCTTT	CASSVPAGGASEAFF
many	TRBV15	TRBD1	TRBJ2-7	TGTGCCACCAGCAGACTAGGGGGCAAGGACGAGCAGTACTTC	CATSRLGGKDEQYF
few	TRBV27	-	TRBJ2-5	TGTGCCAGCAGACCCACCGGGGGAAGGACCCAGTACTTC	CASRPTGGRTQYF
many	TRBV11-1	TRBD1	TRBJ2-7	TGTGCCAGCAGCCCCCGGGACAGGGAAGGTTACGAGCAGTACTTC	CASSPRDREGYEQYF
many	TRBV20-1	-	TRBJ2-5	TGCAGTGCTAAGGAGACCCAGTACTTC	CSAKETQYF
once	TRBV7-6	-	TRBJ1-1	TGTGCCAGCAGCTCTACCTTGGGAGCTTTCTTT	CASSSTLGAFF
-	TRBV27	TRBD1	TRBJ2-7	TGTGCCAGCAGTCTCCCGGGACAGGGATCGGAGCAGTACTTC	CASSLPGQGSEQYF
few	TRBV15	-	TRBJ2-1	TGTGCCACCAGCAGAGTGGTGTGTTTCCAAAACTGTAGGCAGTTCTTC	CATSRVVCFQNCRQFF
-	TRBV7-2	-	TRBJ2-7	TGTGCCAGCACCGTACAGGGTAGTGATTACGAGCAGTACTTC	CASTVQGSDYEQYF
few	TRBV12-3/TRBV12-4	-	TRBJ2-4	TGTGCCAGCACCCTGGACAGAAAAAACATTCAGTACTTC	CASTLDRKNIQYF
-	TRBV7-2	TRBD1	TRBJ1-4	TGTGCCAGCAGCCCCGGGACAGGGCCGACGGAACTGTTTTTT	CASSPGTGPTELFF
many	TRBV19	-	TRBJ1-5	TGTGCCAGTAATGACAGGATAAGTCAGCCCCAGCATTTT	CASNDRISQPQHF
-	TRBV7-2	TRBD1	TRBJ2-2	TGTGCCAACCCCTCGGGACAGAACAGACCCTACACCGGGGAGCTGTTTTTT	CANPSGQNRPYTGELFF
many	TRBV27	-	TRBJ2-1	TGTGCCAGCAGTTTAAGGGTACCCTACAATGAGCAGTTCTTC	CASSLRVPYNEQFF
-	TRBV20-1	-	TRBJ2-7	TGCAGTGCTGTGTCCCGGGACGGAAGCTCCTACGAGCAGTACTTC	CSAVSRDGSSYEQYF
many	TRBV12-3/TRBV12-4	-	TRBJ1-2	TGTGCCACCCGCCGATTCGGGCCGCAGGGCTACACCTTC	CATRRFGPQGYTF
-	TRBV4-1	-	TRBJ1-1	TGCGCCAGCAGCCAAGATACAGGGAACACTGAAGCTTTCTTT	CASSQDTGNTEAFF
many	TRBV18	TRBD2	TRBJ2-5	TGTGCCAGCTCACCACAGCGGGAGGGCCGGGAGACCCAGTACTTC	CASSPQREGRETQYF
-	TRBV4-2	TRBD2	TRBJ2-3	TGTGCCAGCAGCCAAGACCCCCTAGCGGGGGGCCCCACAGATACGCAGTATTTT	CASSQDPLAGGPTDTQYF
few	TRBV10-1	TRBD1	TRBJ2-1	TGCGCCAGCAGTAGACAGGGAGCCTACAATGAGCAGTTCTTC	CASSRQGAYNEQFF
many	TRBV5-1	TRBD1	TRBJ1-6	TGCGCCAGCAGCATGAGCACGGGACAGGCCTCCTTCCTCCACTTT	CASSMSTGQASFLHF